This T cell receptor (beta chain) was observed in a study of T-cell reconstitution after alpha-beta-depleted transplantation in children. Broader study findings: Surviving recipient cells, namely T cells and thymic progenitors, were the source of high day-60 TCRbeta diversity in some patients. Several hundred expanded graft clones reportedly were the source of alpha-beta T cells about two months after transplant. A year had passed since transplant, and T-cell counts and diversity by then came mostly from newly produced T cells.

Unique molecular identifiers were incorporated during preparation of the TCRbeta library. MiXCR, run by TCRdb on the PCR reads, gives a single entry per CDR3 protein. The table has fewer than 550,000 distinct CDR3 sequences, around 10% seen once. Turning to this clonotype: Its antigen remains unidentified.

Trimming took off 8 bases at V and 3 bases at J, with 20 bases between the two ends. Germline-derived CDR1 and CDR2 are SGHTA and FQGNSA. The CDR3 extends over 17 amino acids. Source: PBMCs, mostly from graft donor cells, taken 180 days after TCRalphabeta/CD19-depleted stem cell transplant. The chain recombines TRBV7-2 with TRBJ2-6, with TRBD2 as a possible D gene (5 bases). The receptor's source is a female patient between 2 and 15 years old who had a stem cell transplant for aplastic anemia, so the T cells may come from the graft donor. The CDR3 sequence: CASPRFDVGDGANVLTF. The CDR3 nucleotides read TGTGCCAGCCCACGGTTCGACGTGGGAGATGGGGCCAACGTCCTGACTTTC.